Below, one T cell receptor beta chain is given with its context. The antigen this receptor binds is unknown. The sample holds no much larger clone one base away, and base qualities are not on file. Via the germline V gene, CDR1 is SGHDT and CDR2 YYEEEE. Its CDR3 holds 15 amino acids, cysteine through phenylalanine. Here the CDR3 DNA is all that survives: 45 bases in frame from base 1. V is trimmed back by 0 bases and J by 7 bases, and the junction contains 3 bases that no gene match accounts for. The sample originates from a study of blood T cell repertoires in COVID-19 (dated by TCRdb to 2020 to 2021). With respect to the entire study: Samples covering the acute and convalescent phases of COVID-19 were provided by collaborators in the United States, Italy and Spain. The material from the prospective study consisted of cDNA or gDNA derived from T cells, B-cell-depleted T cells, or PBMCs. Subjects who had been exposed to COVID-19, were actively infected with it, or had recovered from it provided the deeply sampled blood TCRbeta repertoires that made up the dataset. A freely available public database, intended as a resource for researchers studying the immune response to SARS-CoV-2, is where the repertoires were released. Samples came from the ongoing ImmuneRACE study (first 160 participants) plus 1,254 subjects from 6 global collaborators. The sample metadata nearly always contained a de-identified subject ID, COVID-19 status, age in years and sex. Where available, HLA class I and class II types were obtained from metadata supplied by the sample provider rather than from assay-based typing.

The immunoSEQ Assay, a bias-controlled multiplex PCR, was used to amplify TCRbeta CDR3 regions from genomic DNA. The original methods were these. The number of nucleated cells in each sample was estimated by amplification of reference gene primers within the assay. Sequence reads were collapsed and filtered to measure the absolute abundance of every unique TCRbeta CDR3 rearrangement. For each sample, productive Simpson clonality was calculated by taking the square root of Simpson's diversity index across productive rearrangements. TCRdb stores this immuneACCESS table with in-frame sequences only. Part of the clones is absent; in the studies checked, under half of the shortfall reflects unresolved V genes, and no reason is known for the rest. V and J calls and clone size follow that table, whereas D and trimming were derived from the DNA. Across this sample there are around 260,000 clones, with approximately 86% seen only once. About 3.6% of the sample comes from the top ten.

Beyond this particular receptor, the publication reports: How much clinical and demographic metadata was included differed by source and by participant, and the metadata was provided uncurated.

Each collaborating institution followed its own protocols to collect whole blood in K2EDTA tubes. Collaborator samples were shipped for TCRbeta analysis as frozen whole blood, isolated PBMCs, or DNA extracted from either sample type. Rearrangement joined TRBV5-6 to TRBJ2-1; 11 central nucleotides agree with TRBD2. The TCR was taken from a man younger than 35 with active or convalescent COVID-19. Sequences were obtained from peripheral blood. The CDR3 protein is CASSLVASGRNEQFF. The nucleotide sequence reads as follows: TGTGCCAGCAGCTTGGTGGCTAGCGGGAGGAATGAGCAGTTCTTC.